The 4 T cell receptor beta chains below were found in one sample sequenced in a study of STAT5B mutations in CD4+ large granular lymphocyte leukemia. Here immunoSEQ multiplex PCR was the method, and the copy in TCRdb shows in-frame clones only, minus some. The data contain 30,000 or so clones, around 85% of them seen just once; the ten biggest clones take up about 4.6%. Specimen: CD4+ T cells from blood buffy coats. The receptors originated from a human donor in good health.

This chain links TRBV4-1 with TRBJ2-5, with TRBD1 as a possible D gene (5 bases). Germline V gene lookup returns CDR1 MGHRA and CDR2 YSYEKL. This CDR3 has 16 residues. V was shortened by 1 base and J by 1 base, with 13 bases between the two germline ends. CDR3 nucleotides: TGCGCCAGCAGCCAAGCAGGCAGTCAGGGCCAAGAGACCCAGTACTTC. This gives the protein CASSQAGSQGQETQYF.

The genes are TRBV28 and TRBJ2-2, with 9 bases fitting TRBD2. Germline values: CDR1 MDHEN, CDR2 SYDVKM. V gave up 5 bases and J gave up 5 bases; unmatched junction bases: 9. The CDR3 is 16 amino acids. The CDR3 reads CASSRFTLAGTGELFF. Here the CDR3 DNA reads TGTGCCAGCAGTCGCTTCACCCTAGCGGGAACCGGGGAGCTGTTTTTT.

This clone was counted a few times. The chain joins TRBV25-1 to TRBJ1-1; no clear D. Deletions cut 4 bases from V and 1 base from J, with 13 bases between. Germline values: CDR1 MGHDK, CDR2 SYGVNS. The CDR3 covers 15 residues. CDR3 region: CASSGWEVTNTEAFF. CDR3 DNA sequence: TGTGCCAGCAGTGGGTGGGAAGTTACGAACACTGAAGCTTTCTTT.

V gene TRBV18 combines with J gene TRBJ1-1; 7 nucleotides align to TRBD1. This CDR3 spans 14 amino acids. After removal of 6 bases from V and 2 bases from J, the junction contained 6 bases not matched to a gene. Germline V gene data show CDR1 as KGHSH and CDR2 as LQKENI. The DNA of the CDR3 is TGTGCCAGCTCCCCTGACAGGGCAAACACTGAAGCTTTCTTT. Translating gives CASSPDRANTEAFF.